The following is a T cell receptor (beta chain) sequence with its context. Each CDR3 protein gets one entry after TCRdb re-called the 5' RACE reads with MiXCR. Altogether some 570,000 distinct CDR3 sequences are present, approximately 20% being singletons, with the ten largest covering around 0.48%. These data originate in a study of identical twins. This same sample was also taken into another study, of yellow fever vaccine responses in identical twins.

The origin of this receptor is a woman between 18 and 29 years old in good health. Sample: CD4+ T cells sorted from blood.

The CDR3 is CASSQAGGGGDPNEQFF. The DNA for the CDR3 is TGTGCCAGCAGCCAGGCCGGGGGTGGGGGCGACCCCAATGAGCAGTTCTTC. This sequence joins TRBV12-3 or TRBV12-4 and TRBJ2-1, with D perhaps assigned TRBD1 or TRBD2 (6 bases each). Trimming stripped 6 bases from V and 6 bases from J, with 24 bases between. The CDR3 consists of 17 residues.